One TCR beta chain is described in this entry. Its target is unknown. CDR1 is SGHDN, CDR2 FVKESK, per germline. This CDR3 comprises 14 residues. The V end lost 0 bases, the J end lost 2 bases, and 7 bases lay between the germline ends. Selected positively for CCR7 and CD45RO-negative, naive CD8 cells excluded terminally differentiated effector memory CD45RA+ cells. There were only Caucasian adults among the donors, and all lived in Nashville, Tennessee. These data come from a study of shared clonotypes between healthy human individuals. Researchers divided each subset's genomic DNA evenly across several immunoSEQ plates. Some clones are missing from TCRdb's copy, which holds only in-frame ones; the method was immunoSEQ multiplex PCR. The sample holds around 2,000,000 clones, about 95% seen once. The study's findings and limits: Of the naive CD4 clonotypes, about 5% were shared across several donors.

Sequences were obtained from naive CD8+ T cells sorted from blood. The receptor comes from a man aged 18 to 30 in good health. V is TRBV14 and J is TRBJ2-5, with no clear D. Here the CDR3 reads CASSQDLQQETQYF. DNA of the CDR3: TGTGCCAGCAGCCAAGATTTACAGCAAGAGACCCAGTACTTC.